Here is one T cell receptor (beta chain) with its context. Per the study methods: Reference gene primers were amplified, and this amplification served to estimate nucleated cell counts. Clones were sequenced by immunoSEQ multiplex PCR, and TCRdb holds only the in-frame ones, with some missing. V, J and clone size were drawn from that table, and D and trimming were deduced from the DNA. In the table there are about 250,000 clones, roughly 86% of which are singletons. Germline-derived CDR1 and CDR2 are MNHEY and SVGEGT. This CDR3 has 15 amino acids. Trimming removed 4 bases from V and 2 bases from J; junction bases left unmatched: 4. The entry originates in a study of blood T cell repertoires in COVID-19. Across the study: COVID-19 samples, acute and convalescent, were from the United States, Italy and Spain. From T cells, B-cell-depleted T cells, or PBMCs came the material, which was cDNA or gDNA.

V and J are TRBV6-2 or TRBV6-3 and TRBJ1-1; 10 nucleotides match TRBD1. The sequence came from an older woman who had recovered from COVID-19. Sequencing was carried out using peripheral blood. CDR3 region: CASSWTGGHNTEAFF. For the CDR3, the DNA is TGTGCCAGCAGTTGGACAGGGGGACACAACACTGAAGCTTTCTTT.